The clone carrying this T cell receptor beta chain occurred many times. Antigen specificity is unknown. Isolation of PBMCs was performed on about 10 ml fresh peripheral blood. This entry is derived from a study of T cells in Graves' hyperthyroidism and ophthalmopathy. Study outcomes and limitations: Most expanded thyroid clonotypes above 0.001 also appeared in blood.

This CDR3 is 15 amino acids long. CDR1 and CDR2 (germline): DFQATT, SNEGSKA (reference sequence). V lost 6 bases, J lost 2 bases, and 14 bases lay in between. Amplification yielded TCR beta CDR3 regions, with RNA transcripts as the source. Using the HTBI primer set, a first-round RT-PCR was run on the TCR CDR3. From the multiplex PCR reads, TCRdb called clonotypes with MiXCR, one entry per CDR3 protein. Found here are 150,000 to 200,000 distinct CDR3 sequences, 9.4% of them singletons; the top ten hold over 20%. Material: blood. The chain carries TRBV20-1 and TRBJ2-6; D is perhaps TRBD1 (6 bases). The clonotype comes from a woman aged 18-35 years with Graves' hyperthyroidism that later progressed to Graves' ophthalmopathy. This CDR3 is CSAYSQGAGANVLTF. CDR3 bases: TGCAGTGCCTATTCACAGGGTGCTGGGGCCAACGTCCTGACTTTC.